This T cell receptor beta chain was documented in a study of breast tumors, draining lymph nodes, adjacent tissues. Remarks on this clonotype: The antigen remains unidentified.

The germline V and J ends were trimmed by 5 bases and 4 bases, with 14 bases remaining between them. The germline CDR1 and CDR2 sequences are MNHEY and SMNVEV (reference sequence). This CDR3 contains 14 residues. Breast cancer patients provided tissue from their axillary draining lymph nodes. Whole-study results and caveats: Tumor TCR diversity was below lymph nodes but above nontumor tissue. Tumor T cell lymph node origin was a supported hypothesis, not proven. Most tumor T cells seemingly derive from lymph node, then expand in tumor.

One entry per CDR3 protein, called by TCRdb with MiXCR from the multiplex PCR reads. The sample consists of under 110,000 distinct CDR3 sequences, about 29% of them appearing once. The chain links TRBV27 to TRBJ1-2, with TRBD1 as a possible D gene (6 bases). This sequence was found in a female donor with breast cancer. Some clones in this sample may be carry-over from other donors' samples. The sample consisted of axillary lymph node tissue. Written as DNA, the CDR3 is TGTGCCAGCAGTCAAAGGGGGTTGGTCTATGGCTACACCTTC. Residues: CASSQRGLVYGYTF.